The TCR beta chain described here comes from a study of T cell repertoires in aging, cancer and after chemotherapy. Whole-study context: Patients with glioblastoma brain tumors were sampled before and after temozolomide-based therapy. About 10 million TCR reads made up the full dataset.

A mixed TRB-A/B primer pool amplified rearranged TRB by multiplex touch-down PCR. TCRdb called the multiplex PCR reads again in MiXCR, with one record for every CDR3 protein. The sample has around 3,000 distinct CDR3 sequences, about 30% seen once. There are 14 residues in the CDR3. V dropped 5 bases and J dropped 6 bases, with 13 bases sitting between them. The germline CDR1 and CDR2 sequences are SGHAT and FQNNGV. Study-wide findings and caveats: Rebound thymic output was suggested by rising median generation probability during chemotherapy in each cancer cohort.

This clonotype was counted a few times. What it binds is unknown. TCR beta rearrangements were amplified from peripheral blood genomic DNA. The specimen sequenced was blood. The rearrangement links TRBV11-2 to TRBJ2-2; D is possibly TRBD1 (6 bases). The source of this sequence is a human donor with a solid tumor. This CDR3 is CASSIQGTPGELFF. CDR3 in DNA: TGTGCCAGCAGCATACAGGGTACTCCCGGGGAGCTGTTTTTT.